This T cell receptor beta chain stems from a study of shared clonotypes between healthy human individuals. The study's findings and limits: The genetic and exposure-history diversity represented was limited by few donors.

CDR3 length equals 15 residues. The germline V gene has CDR1 SGHVS and CDR2 FQNEAQ. The trim removed 2 bases at V and 7 bases at J, leaving 11 bases unmatched. With regard to this clone: Its specificity is unknown.

Sequencing was performed with immunoSEQ multiplex PCR; in TCRdb, only in-frame clones are kept and a portion is missing. Of roughly 2,300,000 clones in the sample, around 93% were seen once. The chain combines TRBV7-8 with TRBJ2-7; 7 bases line up with TRBD1. The clonotype comes from a man younger than 35 in good health. Some clones in this sample may be carry-over from other donors' samples. The sequenced material came from naive CD4+ T cells from PBMCs. The subset here: CD45RA+ positively selected. CDR3 in amino acids: CASSLQGDRPGEQYF. The CDR3 DNA reads as TGTGCCAGCAGCTTACAAGGGGACAGACCCGGGGAGCAGTACTTC.